This is a list of T cell receptor beta chains from one sample in a study of T cell responses to AZD1222 COVID-19 vaccine. Produced via immunoSEQ multiplex PCR; TCRdb's table is partial and in-frame only. The top ten hold 0.6% to 0.7% of the sample, which has around 150,000 clones, around 94% seen once. The specimen comprised peripheral blood, sampled on day 0 of AZD1222 vaccination. The source of these receptors is an adult in good health. Each CDR3 is given with its conserved first and last residue. Each record gives: clone size, J gene, V gene, D gene, CDR3 DNA, CDR3 protein. D genes are given only for firm matches. Clone size is shown for a subset of rows, as once, few, many or a class of expanded clone.

>-|TRBJ1-5|TRBV4-1|-
TGCGCCAGCAGCCAAGGGCAGGGCCTAAATCAGCCCCAGCATTTT
CASSQGQGLNQPQHF
>-|TRBJ1-5|TRBV27|-
TGTGCCAGCAGTTCCACCCCCATTCAGCCCCAGCATTTT
CASSSTPIQPQHF
>-|TRBJ1-2|TRBV9|-
TGTGCCAGCAGCTCCCAGTCGGAGGGGCCCTATGGCTACACCTTC
CASSSQSEGPYGYTF
>once|TRBJ1-1|TRBV10-3|TRBD1
TGTGCCATCAGTTACAGGGGGCTGGAATTGATTACTGAAGCTTTCTTT
CAISYRGLELITEAFF
>few|TRBJ1-3|TRBV11-2|-
TGTGCCAGCAGCTTAGGGAGCTCTGGAAACACCATATATTTT
CASSLGSSGNTIYF
>-|TRBJ1-5|TRBV28|TRBD1
TGTGCCAGCAGTTTTCCCCATATAACAGGGGGCGGGCAGCCCCAGCATTTT
CASSFPHITGGGQPQHF
>-|TRBJ1-1|TRBV30|TRBD1
TGTGCCTGGAAGACAGGGTTGAACACTGAAGCTTTCTTT
CAWKTGLNTEAFF
>-|TRBJ1-6|TRBV11-3|-
TGTGCCAGCAGCTGGGGGGGGCGCCAGGCCCTCCGTTTAGGCTATTCACCCCTCCACTTT
CASSWGGRQALRLGYSPLHF
>-|TRBJ2-3|TRBV30|TRBD2
TGTGCCTGGCGCCCTGGGCTAGCGGTCACAGATACGCAGTATTTT
CAWRPGLAVTDTQYF
>-|TRBJ2-2|TRBV12-3/TRBV12-4|-
TGTGCCAGCAGTCCCCAAAACACCGGGGAGCTGTTTTTT
CASSPQNTGELFF
>-|TRBJ2-1|TRBV30|TRBD2
TGTGCCTGGAGAAATAGCGGGAGGGCCAATGAGCAGTTCTTC
CAWRNSGRANEQFF
>-|TRBJ2-7|TRBV27|TRBD1
TGTGCCAGTGGGTCGGACAGGGGCTACGAGCAGTACTTC
CASGSDRGYEQYF
>-|TRBJ2-5|TRBV19|-
TGTGCCAGTAGTACCCAAGGGACGGCGCAAGAGACCCAGTACTTC
CASSTQGTAQETQYF
>-|TRBJ1-5|TRBV27|-
TGTGCCAGCAGTTTAAGTGAAAATCAGCCCCAGCATTTT
CASSLSENQPQHF
>-|TRBJ2-1|TRBV7-6|-
TGTGCCAGCAGCGCTGGACTACGGGGGTTAAATGAGCAGTTCTTC
CASSAGLRGLNEQFF
>-|TRBJ1-3|TRBV3-1/TRBV3-2|-
TGTGCCAGCGTCTCTGGAAACACCATATATTTT
CASVSGNTIYF
>-|TRBJ1-4|TRBV2|-
TGTGCCAGCAGTTCAGGTTTAGGGGATGAAAAACTGTTTTTT
CASSSGLGDEKLFF
>-|TRBJ1-1|TRBV19|-
TGTGCCAGTAGTATCCTACAGGCTATGAACACTGAAGCTTTCTTT
CASSILQAMNTEAFF
>-|TRBJ1-5|TRBV3-1/TRBV3-2|-
TGTGCCAGCACCTCAGGGATCTCCAATCAGCCCCAGCATTTT
CASTSGISNQPQHF
>-|TRBJ1-3|TRBV7-9|-
TGTGCCAGCACCCAGGCCTCGGCGGAGGATTACTCTGGAAACACCATATATTTT
CASTQASAEDYSGNTIYF
>-|TRBJ1-5|TRBV24-1|-
TGTGCCACCAGTGAGGATACCTGGGGCGATCAGCCCCAGCATTTT
CATSEDTWGDQPQHF
>once|TRBJ1-2|TRBV15|TRBD1
TGTGCCACCAGCATAGGGGGCTTCCTCTATGGCTACACCTTC
CATSIGGFLYGYTF
>-|TRBJ2-1|TRBV5-1|-
TGCGCCAGCAGCTGGCGGGGCGGTTCGAGGGAGCTAATCAACAATGAGCAGTTCTTC
CASSWRGGSRELINNEQFF
>-|TRBJ2-1|TRBV30|TRBD2
TGTGCCTGGAGCCGGGAGCGGGGATACAATGAGCAGTTCTTC
CAWSRERGYNEQFF
>-|TRBJ1-2|TRBV12-5|-
TGTGCTAGTGGTTCTCGACGGGCGGGTAACTATGGCTACACCTTC
CASGSRRAGNYGYTF
>-|TRBJ2-5|TRBV29-1|-
TGCAGCGGACGCCTAGCGAAAGAGACCCAGTACTTC
CSGRLAKETQYF
>-|TRBJ1-4|TRBV6-5|-
TGTGCCAGCAGTCTTCAGGGGTACGGTGAAAAACTGTTTTTT
CASSLQGYGEKLFF
>-|TRBJ2-1|TRBV18|-
TGTGCCAGCTCACGAGGCCTTAATAGGGAATACAATGAGCAGTTCTTC
CASSRGLNREYNEQFF